Shown below are 20 T cell receptor beta chains from a single sample sequenced in a study of T cell responses to AZD1222 COVID-19 vaccine. Profiling relied on immunoSEQ multiplex PCR, and the TCRdb table lists in-frame clones only, not all of them. The data contain fewer than 200,000 clones, about nine tenths of them singletons. This material consisted of peripheral blood, taken on day 0 of AZD1222 vaccination. These receptors all stem from an adult in good health.

The V call is TRBV12-3 or TRBV12-4, the J call TRBJ1-5; D uncertain. Trimming took off 8 bases at V and 1 base at J, with 9 bases between the two ends. CDR3 length: 13 amino acids. The CDR3 DNA sequence: TGTGCCAGCTACGTCGGGAGCAATCAGCCCCAGCATTTT. Protein sequence: CASYVGSNQPQHF.

Worth noting for this clone: One end of the junction fails to match germline, which may point to a read error. The V and J genes are TRBV7-7 and TRBJ2-1; 11 bases align to TRBD2. Germline V gene lookup returns CDR1 SSHAT and CDR2 FNYEAQ (reference sequence). The CDR3 totals 15 residues. The CDR3 nucleotides are TGTGCTAGCAGCTTAGCGGGGGGGGCGATCAATGAGCAGTTCTTC. Residues: CASSLAGGAINEQFF.

For the CDR3, the DNA is TGTGCCAGCAGCGTCCAGGGGGCGACCGGGGAGCTGTTTTTT. Residues: CASSVQGATGELFF. The chain carries TRBV6-5 and TRBJ2-2; the match to TRBD1 covers 8 bases. V gave up 6 bases and J gave up 5 bases; unmatched junction bases: 5. The CDR3 has 14 residues. From germline, CDR1 is MNHEY and CDR2 SVGAGI.

V and J are TRBV19 and TRBJ2-7; tentative D call: TRBD2 (5 bases). The V end lost 3 bases, the J end lost 0 bases, and 12 bases lay between the germline ends. The CDR3 totals 15 residues. The germline V gene has CDR1 LNHDA and CDR2 SQIVND (reference sequence). The CDR3 is CASSIRRGFSYEQYF. In nucleotides, the CDR3 is TGTGCCAGTAGTATTAGGAGAGGGTTCTCCTACGAGCAGTACTTC.

The V and J genes are TRBV27 and TRBJ2-3, with D hard to call. CDR3 length: 15 amino acids. V was pared by 4 bases and J by 1 base, with 12 bases between. Germline CDR1 is MNHEY and CDR2 is SMNVEV (reference sequence). The CDR3 DNA sequence: TGTGCCAGCAGTTCCCCCGGAAGGGGCACAGATACGCAGTATTTT. Protein product: CASSSPGRGTDTQYF.

This clone was observed once. CDR3 in DNA: TGTGCCAGCAGCTCCCTCTATAATTCACCCCTCCACTTT. Its protein product is CASSSLYNSPLHF. This chain connects TRBV11-2 to TRBJ1-6; no definite D call. The CDR3 covers 13 residues. Germline CDR1 SGHAT, CDR2 FQNNGV. The V and J ends lost 4 bases and 3 bases respectively, with 4 bases between them.

V gene TRBV29-1 combines with J gene TRBJ2-3; D possibly corresponds to TRBD1 (5 bases). Deletions cut 1 base from V and 4 bases from J, with 9 bases between. CDR1 SQVTM and CDR2 ANQGSEA come from the germline V gene. The CDR3 loop spans 13 amino acids. The CDR3 is CSVEGGASDTQYF. The DNA of the CDR3 is TGCAGCGTTGAAGGGGGCGCGTCAGATACGCAGTATTTT.

This chain uses TRBV10-1 with TRBJ2-2, with D hard to call. Trimming took 6 bases from V and 4 from J, leaving 9 bases between them. The CDR3 spans 13 residues. Germline CDR1 and CDR2: WNHNN and SYGVQD (reference sequence). As DNA, the CDR3 is TGCGCCAGCAGAGGGTCGCTCACCGGGGAGCTGTTTTTT. It translates to CASRGSLTGELFF.

V usage is TRBV4-1 and J usage is TRBJ2-1, with 8 bases matching TRBD2. Germline lookup yields CDR1 MGHRA and CDR2 YSYEKL. The CDR3 contains 15 residues. V shed 1 base and J 3 bases; nucleotides not matched to a gene: 2. CDR3 sequence: CASSQVAGRYNEQFF. The CDR3 nucleotides read TGCGCCAGCAGCCAAGTAGCGGGACGCTACAATGAGCAGTTCTTC.

This clone came up once. J is TRBJ1-5 and V is TRBV18; 7 positions match TRBD1. Germline V gene data show CDR1 as KGHSH and CDR2 as LQKENI. With V trimmed by 5 bases and J by 0 bases, 13 bases remained unmatched. This CDR3 is built from 18 residues. This CDR3 is CASSTRTGETYSNQPQHF. The CDR3 bases are TGTGCCAGCTCAACAAGGACAGGTGAGACTTATAGCAATCAGCCCCAGCATTTT.

The V call is TRBV7-2, the J call TRBJ2-7; D possibly corresponds to TRBD1 (6 bases). The CDR3 loop spans 14 amino acids. CDR1 SGHTA and CDR2 FQGNSA come from the germline V gene. V shed 0 bases and J shed 5 bases, with 11 bases lying between them. The DNA for the CDR3 is TGTGCCAGCAGCTTAGCGGGGACAATCGACGAGCAGTACTTC. This encodes CASSLAGTIDEQYF.

The chain joins TRBV7-3 to TRBJ2-5, with 9 bases aligning to TRBD1. The CDR3 is made up of 15 amino acids. Germline V gene data show CDR1 as SGHTA and CDR2 as FQGTGA. The J segment lost 5 bases and the V segment lost 2 bases, leaving 6 bases of the junction unmatched. The CDR3 nucleotides are TGTGCCAGCAGCTTAGGGACAGGGTTTAAGGAGACCCAGTACTTC. Residues: CASSLGTGFKETQYF.

The chain couples TRBV3-1 (or the pseudogene TRBV3-2) to TRBJ2-1; D ambiguous. The CDR3 covers 13 residues. Trimming took off 4 bases at V and 8 bases at J, with 12 bases between the two ends. Germline CDR1 LGHDT, CDR2 YNNKEL (reference sequence). The CDR3 nucleotides read TGTGCCAGCAGCCCCACAAGTCGCCATGAGCAGTTCTTC. Its protein is CASSPTSRHEQFF.

The gene calls are TRBV5-1 and TRBJ1-2, with 12 bases lining up with TRBD1. Trimming removed 0 bases from V and 2 bases from J; junction bases left unmatched: 8. There are 18 residues in the CDR3. CDR1 and CDR2 (germline): SGHRS, YFSETQ. The CDR3: CASSLVGTGGSQNYGYTF. DNA of the CDR3: TGCGCCAGCAGCTTGGTGGGGACAGGGGGCAGTCAGAACTATGGCTACACCTTC.

The CDR3 is CASSLAGSSYEQYF. CDR3 bases: TGCGCCAGCAGCTTGGCTGGCAGCTCCTACGAGCAGTACTTC. This chain uses TRBV5-1 with TRBJ2-7; D is undetermined. V gave up 0 bases and J gave up 0 bases, with 7 bases separating them. CDR1 and CDR2 (germline): SGHRS, YFSETQ. There are 14 residues in the CDR3.

This clone was counted only a few times. This sequence joins TRBV9 and TRBJ2-1; TRBD2 matches at 13 bases. There are 16 residues in the CDR3. The germline gives CDR1 SGDLS, CDR2 YYNGEE. With 0 bases clipped from V and 9 bases from J, the junction kept 6 bases outside the gene matches. The CDR3 protein is CASSVGGTSGTTEQFF. The CDR3 DNA reads as TGTGCCAGCAGCGTAGGAGGGACTAGCGGGACCACTGAGCAGTTCTTC.

This clone was detected only once. This chain links TRBV6-6 with TRBJ2-7, with TRBD1 matching over 8 bases. V was pared by 5 bases and J by 2 bases, with 5 bases of the junction left unmatched. The germline V gene has CDR1 MNHNY and CDR2 SVGAGI (reference sequence). This CDR3 has 14 amino acids. The CDR3 DNA is TGTGCCAGCAGTCAACAGGGGGGTCCCTACGAGCAGTACTTC. It is translated as CASSQQGGPYEQYF.

The chain couples TRBV5-8 to TRBJ1-1; unclear D gene. Trimming took off 4 bases at V and 7 bases at J, with 17 bases between the two ends. Germline CDR1 SGHTS, CDR2 YDEGEE. This CDR3 region has 14 residues. The CDR3 DNA sequence: TGTGCCAGCAGCACCATCCACGTGGCGATTGAAGCTTTCTTT. Amino acid sequence: CASSTIHVAIEAFF. Based on the CDR3 plus reference TRBV5-8 and TRBJ1-1, the full variable domain is EAGVTQSPTHLIKTRGQQATLRCSPISGHTSVYWYQQALGLGLQFLLWYDEGEERNRGNFPPRFSGRQFPNYSSELNVNALELEDSALYLCASSTIHVAIEAFFGQGTRLTVV.

The chain uses TRBV7-8 and TRBJ1-1, with 9 nucleotides matching TRBD1. The CDR3 is 14 amino acids. The V gene end was trimmed by 3 bases and the J gene end by 4 bases; junction bases not matched to a gene: 3. CDR1 and CDR2 from the germline V gene are SGHVS and FQNEAQ. The CDR3 here is CASSFLDRGTEAFF. The DNA for the CDR3 is TGTGCCAGCAGCTTCCTGGACAGGGGCACTGAAGCTTTCTTT.

This chain joins TRBV14 and TRBJ1-2, with D possibly TRBD1 on 6 matching bases. Per the germline V gene, CDR1 is SGHDN and CDR2 is FVKESK. The CDR3 contains 15 residues. Trimming stripped 4 bases from V and 4 bases from J, with 16 bases between. The CDR3 loop reads CASSPFPGQIYGYTF. CDR3 bases: TGTGCCAGCAGCCCCTTTCCCGGACAGATCTATGGCTACACCTTC.